This T cell receptor beta chain is drawn from a study of cytomegalovirus exposure and HLA in healthy donors (dated by TCRdb to 2016 to 2017). A note on the overall study: In an earlier analysis of under 600 of the donors, 276 Gb of sequence data and roughly 100 million unique TCR beta sequences from about 190 million T cells were reported. Because of strong linkage in the cohort, roughly five DR-DQ haplotypes were treated as single units for association and clustering. A later genetic analysis used genome-wide SNP genotypes for about 65% of the roughly 700 donors, treating that subset as a discovery cohort. The number of donors typed differed by locus, with 629-630 for A, B, C, DRB1 and DQB1, around 500 for DQA1, nearly 610 for DPA1, and about 450 for DPB1. To predict cytomegalovirus infection status, the study brought together high-throughput TCR immunosequencing, statistical association of individual TCRs with disease status, and machine learning. Donor age, sex, ethnicity and CMV serostatus were compiled together with the repertoire data. A separate validation cohort of 100 to 150 different subjects was used in addition to the approximately 700-subject first cohort. An earlier analysis of a few hundred of the donors applied high-throughput TCR beta sequencing to assess whether each TCR beta V gene segment acted as functional or pseudogenic. In the later analysis, no new phenotypic data were used to find candidate immune exposures; instead, reliance was placed on TCR beta sequences and their occurrence across donors. A later analysis re-analyzed previously published TCR beta repertoires from 600 to 850 donors and added high-resolution HLA genotyping to study TCR occurrence patterns. Among the approximately 400 genotyped donors, more than 70% belonged to the genetic ancestry cluster associated with self-reported Caucasian donors. HLA typing included class I and class II loci at four-digit resolution. The study used immunosequencing to profile the T cell repertoires of more than 650 subjects and linked those repertoires to cytomegalovirus serostatus. On average, roughly 250,000 unique TCR beta nucleotide sequences were sequenced per donor among more than 350 genotyped donors of the cohort, with 15% to 20% of those sequences being non-productive. An early release covering some 640 HLA-typed donors comprised about 300 gigabases of sequencing data and roughly 85 million unique TCR sequences. The study aimed to test whether cataloging public T cell receptors could reveal signatures of past pathogen exposure. Every discovery cohort repertoire had been produced on one sequencing platform. Findings and caveats that apply to the study as a whole: Most TCR sequences were seen in very few donors, while some public TCRs were found in many individuals. A later analysis found that HLA-associated TCR beta chains were more clonally expanded and had lower generation probabilities than equally common non-associated chains. It was suggested by the authors that the approach could potentially be generalized to other disease states and immunological phenotypes. Some IMGT-functional V segments, including TRBV6-2 and TRBV6-3, could not be told apart with the 87-base-pair reads, so those segments were excluded. Because some donors lacked HLA typing at each locus, the association tests relied only on the typed subset. Specific HLA alleles were associated with over 15,000 TCR beta sequences at a false discovery rate of 0.05 in a later analysis. The only immune exposure information available for the cohort was CMV serostatus. Because counts were too low, roughly 17 rarely observed V segments, including chromosome 9 orphons, were left out of the earlier analysis of 587 of the donors. In both the original and validation cohorts, the classifier was reported to diagnose cytomegalovirus status with high specificity and sensitivity. A cluster of highly shared sequence variants was judged likely to represent a technical artifact of the sequencing pipeline. This cohort had only TCR beta chains sequenced, and the lack of alpha or paired-chain data limited which features could be detected. Most CMV-associated TCR beta chains appeared to be HLA-restricted in a later analysis, and the HLA associations seemed to be driven largely by CMV exposure. Strong co-occurrence of HLA alleles, especially DR and DQ, made assigning TCR associations to individual alleles difficult. In an earlier analysis of several hundred of the donors, most TCR beta V segments were observed in productive rearrangements about 90% or about 30% of the time, broadly matching IMGT annotations. Several of the top co-occurrence clusters appeared to be linked to parvovirus B19, influenza, CMV and Epstein-Barr virus, according to a later analysis. V-gene and J-gene trimming of TCR beta chains was associated with a missense DCLRE1C variant in a later genetic analysis, and the association was replicated in an independent cohort. Correlated functional status among segregating V segments might be attributable to linkage disequilibrium, but an unknown experimental factor could not be ruled out. In a later genetic analysis, fewer N-insertions in productive TCRs were reported among donors in an Asian-associated ancestry cluster than the approximately 630-donor mean. In a later analysis, TCR association rates were found to vary across HLA loci, with the most associated TCRs seen for DRB1 alleles and the fewest for HLA-C alleles. A few of the identified cytomegalovirus-associated TCR beta chains were confirmed in vitro to be specific for cytomegalovirus antigens. Roughly uniform sequencing depth across donors was assumed in presence/absence analyses, although this assumption may not hold. The study gave a list of about 170 TCR beta chains associated with cytomegalovirus. A further reported finding was that TCR beta sequences accurately predicted the HLA-A and HLA-B alleles for most subjects in the first cohort.

CDR1 and CDR2 (MNHEY, SMNVEV) derive from the germline V gene (reference sequence). The CDR3, cysteine through phenylalanine, is 16 amino acids long. The retained sequence is limited to the CDR3, 48 bases, with the frame set at the first base. Trimming takes 3 bases from V and 0 bases from J, and the germline ends sit 12 bases apart. Library creation used the immunoSEQ multiplex PCR assay. For the multiplex PCR, a mixture combining 60 forward primers for TCR Vbeta segments and 13 reverse primers for TCR Jbeta segments was used. Amplification of the CDR3 region of rearranged TCR beta genes was performed with a multiplex PCR assay on genomic DNA. On the Illumina HiSeq System, the amplified TCR beta libraries were sequenced as 87-base-pair reads. For the original study's pipeline: Across the roughly 640 repertoires, a later analysis counted roughly 84 million unique TCR beta chains, around 10 million of which were shared by at least two donors. Raw reads were error-corrected and collapsed into unique sequences by a nearest-neighbor algorithm in which closely related sequences were merged to remove PCR and sequencing errors. Alignment of CDR3 sequences to IMGT reference sequences was used to assign V, D and J gene segments. For a sequence to be retained, at least a six-nucleotide match to both a V gene segment and a J gene segment was required. Rearrangements were called productive when the CDR3 lacked stop codons and stayed in frame with V and J; all others were non-productive. Following IMGT convention, CDR3 was defined as the stretch from the second conserved V-encoded cysteine to the conserved J-encoded phenylalanine. In an earlier analysis of 587 of the donors, sequences lacking an unambiguous match to a single V gene segment were excluded. An earlier analysis of around 600 of the donors classified V segments as functional when productive rearrangements were above 56.7% and as segregating when the standard deviation between donors was above 5%. A statistical classification framework was built to diagnose cytomegalovirus status from the catalog of TCR beta chain sequences. In a later analysis, TCR nucleotide sequences were compared against IMGT/GENE-DB human TR gene sequences so that V and J genes could be assigned. A later analysis assigned CDR3 sequences and most-parsimonious VDJ recombination scenarios with the TCRdist pipeline. In a later analysis, each TCR beta chain was defined by its CDR3 amino acid sequence together with its V-gene family, and reads without a unique V-gene family were excluded. To address suspected cross-contamination and a sequencing artifact, a later analysis removed around 600 highly shared, low-generation-probability nucleotide sequences. In a later analysis, a clonal expansion index for each public chain was calculated from normalized within-repertoire ranks of inferred template counts. A later analysis computed generation probabilities with a VDJ recombination model fitted to out-of-frame rearrangements, and checked the results against IGoR. Hypergeometric tests were used in a later analysis to score TCR-TCR, TCR-HLA and TCR-CMV co-occurrence, with a repertoire-size bias correction applied to the TCR pairs. False discovery rates were estimated in a later analysis by permuting HLA or CMV assignments 20 times. In a later analysis, co-occurring TCRs were grouped with DBSCAN, and TCRdist sequence similarity was added when clustering was performed within HLA-allele-positive subsets. Co-occurrence clustering excluded repertoires with fewer than 30,000 or more than 120,000 public chains, plus five with anomalous nucleotide sharing. TCRdb stores this immuneACCESS table with in-frame sequences only. Part of the clones is absent; in the studies checked, under half of the shortfall reflects unresolved V genes, and no reason is known for the rest. The V and J calls and clone size were taken over from that table, and D and trimming were inferred from the DNA. The sample records approximately 210,000 clones, over 60% of which are singletons. The ten largest clones represent 0.9% to 1.2% of the sample.

Comments on this clone: Its antigen is currently not known. Base qualities are not at hand, and no much larger clone is one base apart.

The cohort consisted of some 670 healthy bone marrow donors. At the time of sampling, every cohort member was nominally healthy, though immune exposures that went unrecorded were likely present. The donor was CMV seronegative and was included in the group of around 320 seronegative cohort members. A peripheral blood sample was collected from each donor, and TCR beta sequencing was performed on peripheral blood mononuclear cells. Genomic DNA extraction from the blood cell samples was performed with the Qiagen DNeasy Blood Extraction Kit. Sequenced sample: PBMCs. The clonotype comes from a woman in her thirties or forties in good health and CMV-seronegative. Recombination linked TRBV27 to TRBJ2-1; perhaps TRBD1 is the D gene, with 6 bases matching. Here is the DNA: TGTGCCAGCAGTTTGAGGGGACAAAGCTCCTACAATGAGCAGTTCTTC. It specifies CASSLRGQSSYNEQFF.